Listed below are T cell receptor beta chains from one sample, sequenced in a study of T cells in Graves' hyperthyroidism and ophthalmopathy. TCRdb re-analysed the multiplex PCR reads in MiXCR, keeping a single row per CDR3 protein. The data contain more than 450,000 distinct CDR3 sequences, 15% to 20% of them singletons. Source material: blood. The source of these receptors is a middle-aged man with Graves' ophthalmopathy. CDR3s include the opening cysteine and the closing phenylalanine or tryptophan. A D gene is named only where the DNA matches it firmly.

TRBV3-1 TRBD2 CASSHGLADNYEQYF
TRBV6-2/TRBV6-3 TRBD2 CATTDGGSMNEQYF
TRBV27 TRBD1 CASSLGEGAPYEQYF
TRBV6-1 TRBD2 CASSSSIPGTSGGYSYEQYF
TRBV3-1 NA CASSQMEYTEAFF
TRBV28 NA CASSSTGGGGGYTF
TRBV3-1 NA CASSAQGTYGYTF
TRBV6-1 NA CASTVRDVWSGNTIYF
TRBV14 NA CASSQGPDTQYF
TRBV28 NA CASSTTNEKLFF
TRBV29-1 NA CSVEYNTEAFF
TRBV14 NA CASSSTRDYTDTQYF
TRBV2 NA CASIDRGRNLGTEAFF
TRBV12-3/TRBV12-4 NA CASSLGSGSNQPQHF
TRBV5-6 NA CASSLGQARNNSPLHF
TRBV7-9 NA CASTEGRLRTGELFF
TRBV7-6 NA CASSSTPGGPTNEKLFF
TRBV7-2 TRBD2 CASSLTSGTSGRGEFF
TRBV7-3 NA CASSRPPSSGLENIQYF
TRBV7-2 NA CASSFLEGEDTEAFF
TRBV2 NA CASEGREQFF
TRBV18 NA CASSSAITGNRGNEQFF
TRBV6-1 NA CASSAPDKYNYEQYF
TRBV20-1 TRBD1 CSARDIQGASAYNEQFF
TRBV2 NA CASSKLPNEQFF
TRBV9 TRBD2 CASSVSGGAIVDTQYF
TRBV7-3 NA CASSGSFDSPLHF
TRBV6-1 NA CASSEVKRVLGANVLTF
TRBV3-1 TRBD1 CASSQDRGQGSSGYTF
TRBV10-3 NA CAISAPGGVNEQFF
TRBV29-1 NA CSVEDGLNNEQFF
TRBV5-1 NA CASSLDRVGEQYF
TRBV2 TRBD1 CASSEFFDRALKTQYF
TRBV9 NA CASSGSRGMANEKLFF
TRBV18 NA CASSPPHGQINYGYTF
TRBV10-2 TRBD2 CATQVVAGNSYNEQFF
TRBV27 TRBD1 CASRITGDNQPQHF
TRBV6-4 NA CASSERGLSTDTQYF
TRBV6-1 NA CASIPAPLGGYTF
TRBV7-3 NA CASSLYESGTDTQYF
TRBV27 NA CASSPIGQTLNQPQHF
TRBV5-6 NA CASRSEGTGYGYTF
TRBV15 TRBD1 CATSRDPGQGRTGELFF
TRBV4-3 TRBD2 CASSQEAGGGPETQYF
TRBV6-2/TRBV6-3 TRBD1 CASRDRGKVSTDTQYF
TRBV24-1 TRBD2 CATSDSGTNDNEQFF
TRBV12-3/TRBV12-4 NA CASSQITGPYSNQPQHF
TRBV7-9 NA CASSLQGVYNEQFF
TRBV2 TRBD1 CASSEARGQGRKLFF
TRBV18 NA CASCSSPGNTIYF
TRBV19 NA CASSIGVNEQFF
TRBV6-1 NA CASSLADSPLHF
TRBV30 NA CAWKRAANTGELFF
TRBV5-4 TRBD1 CASGRTGENEQYF